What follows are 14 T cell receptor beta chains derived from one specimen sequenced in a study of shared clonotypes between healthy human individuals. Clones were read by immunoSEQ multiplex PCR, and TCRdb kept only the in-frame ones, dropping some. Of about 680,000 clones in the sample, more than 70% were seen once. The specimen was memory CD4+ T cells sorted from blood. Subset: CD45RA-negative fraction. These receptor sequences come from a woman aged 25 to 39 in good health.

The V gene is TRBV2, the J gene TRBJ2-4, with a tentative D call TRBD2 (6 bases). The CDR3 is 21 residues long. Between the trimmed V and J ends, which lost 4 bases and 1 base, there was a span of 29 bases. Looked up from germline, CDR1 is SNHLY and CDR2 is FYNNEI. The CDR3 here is CASSVDLIWVQGLLAKNIQYF. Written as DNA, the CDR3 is TGTGCCAGCAGTGTAGACCTCATTTGGGTTCAGGGACTGCTTGCCAAAAACATTCAGTACTTC. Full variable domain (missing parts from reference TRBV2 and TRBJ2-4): EPEVTQTPSHQVTQMGQEVILRCVPISNHLYFYWYRQILGQKVEFLVSFYNNEISEKSEIFDDQFSVERPDGSNFTLKIRSTKLEDSAMYFCASSVDLIWVQGLLAKNIQYFGAGTRLSVL.

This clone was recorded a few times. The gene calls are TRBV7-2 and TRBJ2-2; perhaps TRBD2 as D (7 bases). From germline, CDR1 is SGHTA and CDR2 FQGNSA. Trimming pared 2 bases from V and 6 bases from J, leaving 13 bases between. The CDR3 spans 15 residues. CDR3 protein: CASSLQLGGAGELFF. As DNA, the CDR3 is TGTGCCAGCAGCTTACAACTAGGGGGGGCCGGGGAGCTGTTTTTT.

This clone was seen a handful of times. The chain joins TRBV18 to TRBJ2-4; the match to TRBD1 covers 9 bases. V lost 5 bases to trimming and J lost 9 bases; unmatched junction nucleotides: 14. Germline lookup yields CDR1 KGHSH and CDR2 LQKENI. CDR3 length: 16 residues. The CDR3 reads CASSSGSGTGNGIQYF. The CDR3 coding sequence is TGTGCCAGCTCATCGGGCTCGGGGACAGGGAACGGCATTCAGTACTTC.

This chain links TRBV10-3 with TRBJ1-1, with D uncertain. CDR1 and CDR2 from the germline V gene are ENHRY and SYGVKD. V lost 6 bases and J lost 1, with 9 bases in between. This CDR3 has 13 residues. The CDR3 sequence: CAIRRAANTEAFF. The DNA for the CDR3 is TGTGCCATCAGAAGGGCGGCGAACACTGAAGCTTTCTTT.

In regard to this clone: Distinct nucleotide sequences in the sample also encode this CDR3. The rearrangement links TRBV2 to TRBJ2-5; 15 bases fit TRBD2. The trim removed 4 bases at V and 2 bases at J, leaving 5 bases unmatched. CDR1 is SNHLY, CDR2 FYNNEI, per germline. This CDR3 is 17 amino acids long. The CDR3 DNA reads TGTGCCAGCAGTGCGGGACTAGCGGGAGGATTACAAGAGACCCAGTACTTC. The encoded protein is CASSAGLAGGLQETQYF.

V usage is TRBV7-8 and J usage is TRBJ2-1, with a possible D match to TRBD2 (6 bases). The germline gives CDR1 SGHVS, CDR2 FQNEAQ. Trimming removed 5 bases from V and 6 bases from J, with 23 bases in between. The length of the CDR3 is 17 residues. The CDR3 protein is CASSARSGTPYRNEQFF. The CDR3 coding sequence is TGTGCCAGCAGCGCGCGATCCGGGACTCCATACCGCAATGAGCAGTTCTTC.

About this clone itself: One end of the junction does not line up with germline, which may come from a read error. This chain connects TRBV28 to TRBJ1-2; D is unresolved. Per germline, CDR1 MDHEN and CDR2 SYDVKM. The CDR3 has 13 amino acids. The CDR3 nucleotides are TGTGCCAGCAGTTTATCGGACGGCTATGGTTACACCTTC. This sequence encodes CASSLSDGYGYTF.

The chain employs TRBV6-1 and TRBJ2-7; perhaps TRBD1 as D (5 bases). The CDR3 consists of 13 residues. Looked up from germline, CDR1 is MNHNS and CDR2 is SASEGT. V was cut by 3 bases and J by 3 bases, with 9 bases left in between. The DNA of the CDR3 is TGTGCCAGCAGTGACGGACAAGTCTACGAGCAGTACTTC. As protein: CASSDGQVYEQYF.

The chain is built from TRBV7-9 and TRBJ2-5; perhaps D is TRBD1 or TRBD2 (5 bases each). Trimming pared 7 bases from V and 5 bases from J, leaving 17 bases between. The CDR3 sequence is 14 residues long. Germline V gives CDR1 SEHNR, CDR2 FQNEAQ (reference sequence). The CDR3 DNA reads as TGTGCCAGCACCCCTGAGTGGGGGAGTGAGACCCAGTACTTC. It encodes CASTPEWGSETQYF.

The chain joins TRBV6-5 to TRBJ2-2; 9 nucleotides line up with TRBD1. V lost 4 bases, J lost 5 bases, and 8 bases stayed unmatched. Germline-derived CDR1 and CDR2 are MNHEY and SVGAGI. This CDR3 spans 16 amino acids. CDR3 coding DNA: TGTGCCAGCAGTTCCTTCGGGACAGGGAGGACCGGGGAGCTGTTTTTT. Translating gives CASSSFGTGRTGELFF.

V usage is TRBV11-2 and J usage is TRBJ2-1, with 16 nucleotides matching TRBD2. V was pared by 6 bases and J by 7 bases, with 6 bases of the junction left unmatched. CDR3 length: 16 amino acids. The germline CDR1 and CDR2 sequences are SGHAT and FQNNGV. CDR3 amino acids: CASRGLAGGRGNEQFF. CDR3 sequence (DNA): TGTGCCAGCAGGGGACTAGCGGGAGGGCGGGGAAATGAGCAGTTCTTC. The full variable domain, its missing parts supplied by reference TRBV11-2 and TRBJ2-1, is EAGVAQSPRYKIIEKRQSVAFWCNPISGHATLYWYQQILGQGPKLLIQFQNNGVVDDSQLPKDRFSAERLKGVDSTLKIQPAKLEDSAVYLCASRGLAGGRGNEQFFGPGTRLTVL.

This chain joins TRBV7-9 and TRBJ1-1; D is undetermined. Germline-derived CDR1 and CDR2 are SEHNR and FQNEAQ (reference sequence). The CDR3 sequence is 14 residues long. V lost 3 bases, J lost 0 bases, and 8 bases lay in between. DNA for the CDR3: TGTGCCAGCAGCTTTTCAGAGGTGAACACTGAAGCTTTCTTT. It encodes CASSFSEVNTEAFF.

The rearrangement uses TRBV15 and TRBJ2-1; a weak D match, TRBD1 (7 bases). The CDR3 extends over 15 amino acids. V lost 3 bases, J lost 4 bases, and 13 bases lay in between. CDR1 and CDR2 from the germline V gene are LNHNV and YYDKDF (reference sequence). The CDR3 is CATSRRQGGYNEQFF. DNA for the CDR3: TGTGCCACCAGCAGGAGACAGGGAGGATACAATGAGCAGTTCTTC.

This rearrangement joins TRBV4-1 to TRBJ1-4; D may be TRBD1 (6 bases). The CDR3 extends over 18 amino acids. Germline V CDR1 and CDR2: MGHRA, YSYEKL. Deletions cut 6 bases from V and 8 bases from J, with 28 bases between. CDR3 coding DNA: TGCGCCAGCAGATCAGGAAGTATAGGGGGACCCCGGAGGGAAAAACTGTTTTTT. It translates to CASRSGSIGGPRREKLFF.